One T cell receptor beta chain is described in this entry. The clone's antigen remains unknown. Qualities for individual bases were not recorded, and no much larger clone is one base off. High-throughput TCR beta sequencing profiled peripheral blood CD8+ and CD4+ T cells from healthy donors, Susac syndrome patients and multiple sclerosis patients. Susac syndrome patients met recently defined diagnostic criteria for definite or probable disease. Bulk CD8+ and CD4+ T cells were purified by magnetic negative isolation, while CD8+ TEMRA cells were enriched using FACS. Blood was drawn into EDTA tubes, processed within 24 hours, and PBMCs were isolated by density gradient centrifugation. PBMCs intended for TCR sequencing were cryopreserved in liquid nitrogen and thawed later in a water bath at 37 degrees C. Purity of sorted or isolated CD4+, CD8+ and CD8+ TEMRA cells was at least 90%. Including cysteine and phenylalanine, the CDR3 has 14 amino acids. CDR3 DNA only is kept here, 42 bases in frame from base 1. V gives up 3 bases and J gives up 6 bases, and the segment between their germline ends measures 16 bases. CDR1 and CDR2 were assigned from the germline V gene as SQVTM and ANQGSEA.

These data are taken from a study of CD8 T cells in Susac syndrome (dated by TCRdb to the late 2010s). Broadly, across the study: Among the Susac syndrome patients who were sequenced, clinically active disease was present in more than five and clinical remission was observed in roughly eight. At the time of blood withdrawal, Susac syndrome patients were either therapy-naive, taking corticosteroids (with some also receiving IVIg), or on IVIg alone. Whether CD8+ T cell activation and differentiation in Susac syndrome was antigen driven was tested using repertoire sequencing. Broader findings and caveats from the paper: The CD4+ T cell repertoire of patients with Susac syndrome showed no detectable clonal expansion. The study acknowledged that relatively few individuals were included in the TCR sequencing and HLA analysis.

RNA was extracted with the RNeasy kit and roughly 0.5 to 1 ug was reverse transcribed using random hexamers. The immunoSEQ multiplex PCR assay, covering 54 Vbeta and 13 Jbeta segments, was used to amplify TCR beta CDR3 regions. Bias from PCR amplification was corrected by using a synthetic template baseline for primer optimization and for computational correction. Per the source publication's procedure: Reads were annotated to V, D and J genes per IMGT and analyzed with immunoSEQ Analyzer, keeping only productive sequences. To calculate clonality, Shannon entropy was normalized by log2 of the number of productive unique sequences and then subtracted from one. Public and private clones were assessed among the 100 most prevalent clones of each patient and control. Susac-specific clones were defined as absent from healthy and MS cohorts, around 980 published viral clones and other ImmuneACCESS disease sequences. TCRdb trimmed the raw reads at Q25, called clones with MiXCR and kept productive beta chains. Every distinct CDR3 protein forms one entry, paired with its most common genes and DNA. The V and J calls were not made by the authors but by TCRdb's processing. The sample table records over 130,000 distinct CDR3 sequences; 85% to 95% of these occur just once. The biggest ten clones account for 0.13% to 0.15% of the sample.

This chain is built from TRBV29-1 and TRBJ2-3; the D gene is tentatively TRBD1 or TRBD2, each matching 6 bases. The origin of this receptor is a human donor with Susac syndrome. Sequenced: CD4+ T cells from PBMCs. The DNA sequence is as follows: TGCAGCGTTGATCAGCCAGGGGAGGCGGATACGCAGTATTTT. Its translation is CSVDQPGEADTQYF.